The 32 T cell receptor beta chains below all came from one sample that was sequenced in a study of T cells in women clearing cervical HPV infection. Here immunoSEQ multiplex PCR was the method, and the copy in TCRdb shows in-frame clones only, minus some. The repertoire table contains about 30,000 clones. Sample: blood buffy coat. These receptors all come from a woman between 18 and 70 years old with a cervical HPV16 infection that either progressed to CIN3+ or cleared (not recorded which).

The covered CDR3 bases are TGTGCCAGTAGTTCCGAGCGGGAGAGGTCCTACAATGAG. This codes for CASSSERERSYNE. The entire CDR3 sequence reads CASSSERERSYNEQFF. The genes are TRBV19 and TRBJ2-1; 8 positions match TRBD2. The CDR3 end is not reached by the read, which stops 3 residues before it; the germline J gene fills it in. Germline V gene sequence: CDR1 LNHDA, CDR2 SQIVND (reference sequence). This CDR3 has 16 residues. After removal of 5 bases from V and 1 base from J, the junction contained 7 bases not matched to a gene.

CDR3 loop: CASSPPSRSANYGQYF. CDR3 bases read: TGTGCCAGCTCACCACCTTCGAGATCAGCTAACTATGGT. The rearrangement links TRBV18 to TRBJ2-4, with unresolved D. The read terminates 3 residues ahead of where the CDR3 ends, so the germline J gene completes it. The CDR3 spans 16 residues. Germline assignment: CDR1 KGHSH and CDR2 LQKENI.

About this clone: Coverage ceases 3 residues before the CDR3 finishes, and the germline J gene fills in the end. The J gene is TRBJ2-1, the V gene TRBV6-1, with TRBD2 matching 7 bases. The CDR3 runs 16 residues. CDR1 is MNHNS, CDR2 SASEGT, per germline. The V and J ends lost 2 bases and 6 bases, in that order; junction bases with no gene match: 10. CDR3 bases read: TGTGCCAGCAGTGAATGGTGGACTAGACAACCCAATGAG. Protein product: CASSEWWTRQPNE. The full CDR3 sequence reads CASSEWWTRQPNEQFF.

The CDR3 sequence is CASSGPPAGPTEAFF. Partial CDR3 DNA: TGTGCCAGCAGCGGGCCCCCAGCAGGGCCAACTGAA. V gene TRBV7-2 combines with J gene TRBJ1-1; weak D call: TRBD1 (5 bases). Read sequence stops 3 residues before the CDR3 end, and the germline J gene provides the missing end. This CDR3 region has 15 residues. Deletions cut 5 bases from V and 5 bases from J, with 18 bases between. Per the germline V gene, CDR1 is SGHTA and CDR2 is FQGNSA. The variable domain in full, completed from reference TRBV7-2 and TRBJ1-1, reads GAGVSQSPSNKVTEKGKDVELRCDPISGHTALYWYRQSLGQGLEFLIYFQGNSAPDKSGLPSDRFSAERTGGSVSTLTIQRTQQEDSAVYLCASSGPPAGPTEAFFGQGTRLTVV.

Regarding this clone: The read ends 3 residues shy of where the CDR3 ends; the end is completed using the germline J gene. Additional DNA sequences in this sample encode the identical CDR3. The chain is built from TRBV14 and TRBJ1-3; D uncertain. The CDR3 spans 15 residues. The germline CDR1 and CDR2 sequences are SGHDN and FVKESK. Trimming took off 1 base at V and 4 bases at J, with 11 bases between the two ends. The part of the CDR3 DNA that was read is TGTGCCAGCAGCCAAGTCGCGGGGTCGGGAAACACC. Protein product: CASSQVAGSGNT. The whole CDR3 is CASSQVAGSGNTIYF.

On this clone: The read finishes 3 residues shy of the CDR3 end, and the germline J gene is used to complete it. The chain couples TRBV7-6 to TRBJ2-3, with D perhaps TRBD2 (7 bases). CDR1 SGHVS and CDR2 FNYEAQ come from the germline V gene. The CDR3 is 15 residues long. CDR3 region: CASSLVRGPQETQYF. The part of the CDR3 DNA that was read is TGTGCCAGCAGCTTAGTGCGGGGGCCCCAAGAGACG.

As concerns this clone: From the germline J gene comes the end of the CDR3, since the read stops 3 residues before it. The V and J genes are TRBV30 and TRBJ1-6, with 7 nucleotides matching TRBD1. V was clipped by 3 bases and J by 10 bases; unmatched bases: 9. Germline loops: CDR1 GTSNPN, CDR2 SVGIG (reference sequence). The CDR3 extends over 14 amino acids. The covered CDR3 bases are TGTGCCTGGAGCGTTACAGGGGAGGGATCACCC. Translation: CAWSVTGEGSP. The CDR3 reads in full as CAWSVTGEGSPLHF.

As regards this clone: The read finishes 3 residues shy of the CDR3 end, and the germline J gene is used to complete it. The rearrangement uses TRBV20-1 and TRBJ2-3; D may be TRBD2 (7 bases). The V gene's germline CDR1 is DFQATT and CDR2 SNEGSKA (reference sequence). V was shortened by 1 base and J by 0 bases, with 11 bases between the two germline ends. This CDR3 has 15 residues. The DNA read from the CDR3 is TGCAGTGCTAGAGGGGGGCGGGGGAGCACAGATACG. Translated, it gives CSARGGRGSTDT. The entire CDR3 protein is CSARGGRGSTDTQYF.

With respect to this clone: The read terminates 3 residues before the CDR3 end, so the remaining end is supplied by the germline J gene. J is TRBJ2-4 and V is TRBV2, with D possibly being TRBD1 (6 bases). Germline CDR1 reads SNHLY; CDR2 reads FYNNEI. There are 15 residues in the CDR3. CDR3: CASIKDRINTYGQYF. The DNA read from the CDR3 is TGTGCCAGCATAAAAGACAGGATAAATACTTATGGT.

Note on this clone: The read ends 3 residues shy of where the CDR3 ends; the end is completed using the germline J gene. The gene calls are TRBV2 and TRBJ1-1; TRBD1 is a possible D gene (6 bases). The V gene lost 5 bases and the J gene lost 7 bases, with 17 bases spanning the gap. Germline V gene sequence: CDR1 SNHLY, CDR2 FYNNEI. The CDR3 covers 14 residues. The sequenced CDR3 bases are TGTGCCAGCAGTCCCAGCAGGGGCGCGGATGAA. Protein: CASSPSRGADE. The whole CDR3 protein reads CASSPSRGADEAFF.

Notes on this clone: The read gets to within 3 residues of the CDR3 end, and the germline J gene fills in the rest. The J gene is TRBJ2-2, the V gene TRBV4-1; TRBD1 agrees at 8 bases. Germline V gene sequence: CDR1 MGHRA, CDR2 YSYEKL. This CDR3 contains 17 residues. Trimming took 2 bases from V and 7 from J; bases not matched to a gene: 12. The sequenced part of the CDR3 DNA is TGCGCCAGCAGCCAAAGGGTTAGACAGGGGTTTAACGGGGAG. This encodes CASSQRVRQGFNGE. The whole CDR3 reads CASSQRVRQGFNGELFF.

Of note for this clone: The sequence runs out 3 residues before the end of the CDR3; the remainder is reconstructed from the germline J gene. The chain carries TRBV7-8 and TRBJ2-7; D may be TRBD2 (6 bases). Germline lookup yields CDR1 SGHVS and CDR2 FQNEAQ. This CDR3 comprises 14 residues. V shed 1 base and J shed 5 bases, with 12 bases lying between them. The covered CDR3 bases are TGTGCCAGCAGCTTAGTGCGGGATTTGGACGAG. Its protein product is CASSLVRDLDE. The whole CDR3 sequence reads CASSLVRDLDEQYF.

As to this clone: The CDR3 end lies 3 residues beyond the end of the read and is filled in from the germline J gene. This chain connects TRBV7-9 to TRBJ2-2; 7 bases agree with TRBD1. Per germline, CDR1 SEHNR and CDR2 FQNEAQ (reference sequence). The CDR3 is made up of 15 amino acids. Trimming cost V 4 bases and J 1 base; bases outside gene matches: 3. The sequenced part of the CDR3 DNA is TGTGCCAGCAGCTCGACAGGGATGAACACCGGGGAG. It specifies CASSSTGMNTGE. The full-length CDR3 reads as CASSSTGMNTGELFF.

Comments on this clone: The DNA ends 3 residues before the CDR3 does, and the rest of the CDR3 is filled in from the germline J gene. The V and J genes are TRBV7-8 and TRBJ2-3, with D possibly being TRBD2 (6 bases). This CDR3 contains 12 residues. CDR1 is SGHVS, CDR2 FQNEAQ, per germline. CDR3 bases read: TGTGCCAGCAGCTTATCCGGGGGAGCG. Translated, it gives CASSLSGGA. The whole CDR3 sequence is CASSLSGGAQYF.

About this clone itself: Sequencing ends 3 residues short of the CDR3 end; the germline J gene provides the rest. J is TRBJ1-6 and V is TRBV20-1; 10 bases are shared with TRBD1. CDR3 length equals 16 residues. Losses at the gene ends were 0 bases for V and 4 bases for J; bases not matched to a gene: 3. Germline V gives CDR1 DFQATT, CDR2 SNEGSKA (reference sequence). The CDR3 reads CSARDRDRGYNSPLHF. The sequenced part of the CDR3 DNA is TGCAGTGCTAGAGACCGGGACAGGGGTTATAATTCACCC.

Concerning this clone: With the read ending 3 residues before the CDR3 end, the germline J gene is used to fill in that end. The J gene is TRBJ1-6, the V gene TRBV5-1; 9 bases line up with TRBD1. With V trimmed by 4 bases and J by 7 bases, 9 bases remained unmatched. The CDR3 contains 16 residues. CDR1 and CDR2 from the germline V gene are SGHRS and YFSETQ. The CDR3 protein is CASSPGDRVGNSPLHF. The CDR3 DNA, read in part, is TGCGCCAGCAGCCCGGGGGACAGGGTCGGGAATTCACCC.

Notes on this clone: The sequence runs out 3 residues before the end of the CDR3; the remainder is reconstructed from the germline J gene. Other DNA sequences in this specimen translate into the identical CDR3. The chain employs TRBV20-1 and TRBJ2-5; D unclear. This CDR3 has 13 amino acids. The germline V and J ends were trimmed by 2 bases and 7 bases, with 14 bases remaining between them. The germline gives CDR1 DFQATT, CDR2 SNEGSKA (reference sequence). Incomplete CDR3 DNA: TGCAGTGCTAGACCTTTGGCAGGCTCGACC. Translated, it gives CSARPLAGST. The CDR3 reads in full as CSARPLAGSTQYF.

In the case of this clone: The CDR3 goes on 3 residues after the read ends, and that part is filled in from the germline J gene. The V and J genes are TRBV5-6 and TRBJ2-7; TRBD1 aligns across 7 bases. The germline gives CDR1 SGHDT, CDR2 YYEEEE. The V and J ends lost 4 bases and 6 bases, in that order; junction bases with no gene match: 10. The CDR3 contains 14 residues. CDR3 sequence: CASSPWDSSREQYF. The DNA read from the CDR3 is TGTGCCAGCAGCCCCTGGGACAGTTCTCGCGAG.

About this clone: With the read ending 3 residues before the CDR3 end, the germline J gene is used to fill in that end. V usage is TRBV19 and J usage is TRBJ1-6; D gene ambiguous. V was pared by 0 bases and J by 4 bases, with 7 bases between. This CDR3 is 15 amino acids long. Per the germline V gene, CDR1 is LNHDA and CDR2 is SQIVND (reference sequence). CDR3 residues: CASSIDPHYNSPLHF. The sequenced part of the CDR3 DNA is TGTGCCAGTAGTATAGACCCCCATTATAATTCACCC.

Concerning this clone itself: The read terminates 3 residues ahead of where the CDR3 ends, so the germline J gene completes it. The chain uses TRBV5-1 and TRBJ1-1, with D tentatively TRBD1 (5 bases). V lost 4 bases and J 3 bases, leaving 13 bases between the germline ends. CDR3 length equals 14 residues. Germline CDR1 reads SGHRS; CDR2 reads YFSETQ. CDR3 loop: CASSDPTAYTEAFF. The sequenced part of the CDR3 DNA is TGCGCCAGCAGCGACCCGACAGCCTACACTGAA. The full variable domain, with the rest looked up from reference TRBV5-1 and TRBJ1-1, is KAGVTQTPRYLIKTRGQQVTLSCSPISGHRSVSWYQQTPGQGLQFLFEYFSETQRNKGNFPGRFSGRQFSNSRSEMNVSTLELGDSALYLCASSDPTAYTEAFFGQGTRLTVV.

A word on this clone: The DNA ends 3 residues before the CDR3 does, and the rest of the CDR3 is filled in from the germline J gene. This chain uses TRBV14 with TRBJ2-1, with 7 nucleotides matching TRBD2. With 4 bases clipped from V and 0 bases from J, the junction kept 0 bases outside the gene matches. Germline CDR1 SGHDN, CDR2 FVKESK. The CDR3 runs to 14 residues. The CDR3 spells CASSRGGSYNEQFF. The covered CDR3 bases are TGTGCCAGCAGCCGGGGGGGCTCCTACAATGAG.

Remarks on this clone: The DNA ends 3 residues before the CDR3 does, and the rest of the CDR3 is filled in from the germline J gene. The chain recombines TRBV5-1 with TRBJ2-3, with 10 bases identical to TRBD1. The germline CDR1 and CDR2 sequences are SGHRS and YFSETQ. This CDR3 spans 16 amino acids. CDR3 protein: CASSVATGGAVETQYF. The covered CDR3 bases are TGCGCCAGCAGCGTAGCGACAGGGGGCGCGGTAGAGACG.

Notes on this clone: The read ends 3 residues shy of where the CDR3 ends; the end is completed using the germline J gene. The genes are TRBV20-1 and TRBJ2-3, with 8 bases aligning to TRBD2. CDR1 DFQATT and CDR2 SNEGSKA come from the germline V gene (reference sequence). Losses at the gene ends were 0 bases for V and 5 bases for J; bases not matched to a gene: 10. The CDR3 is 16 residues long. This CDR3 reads CSARERSGRGQDTQYF. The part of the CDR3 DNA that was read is TGCAGTGCTAGAGAAAGGAGCGGGAGAGGTCAAGATACG.

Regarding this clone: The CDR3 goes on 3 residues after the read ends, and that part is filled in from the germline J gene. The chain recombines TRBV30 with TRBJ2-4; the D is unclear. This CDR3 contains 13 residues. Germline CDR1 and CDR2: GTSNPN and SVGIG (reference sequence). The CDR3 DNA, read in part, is TGTGCCTGGAGCCCCAACCCGCCCGGTGGT. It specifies CAWSPNPPGG. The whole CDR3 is CAWSPNPPGGQYF.

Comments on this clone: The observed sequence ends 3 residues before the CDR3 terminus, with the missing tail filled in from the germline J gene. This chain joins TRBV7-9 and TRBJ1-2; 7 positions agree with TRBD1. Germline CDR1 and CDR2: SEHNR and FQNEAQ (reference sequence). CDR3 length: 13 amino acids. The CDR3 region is CASSLPGQINYTF. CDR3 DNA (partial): TGTGCCAGCAGCTTACCGGGACAGATCAAC.

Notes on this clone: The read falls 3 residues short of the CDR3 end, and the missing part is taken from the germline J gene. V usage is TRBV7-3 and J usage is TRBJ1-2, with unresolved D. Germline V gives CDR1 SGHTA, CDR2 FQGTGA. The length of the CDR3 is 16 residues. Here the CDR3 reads CASSAYSGSSYNDYTF. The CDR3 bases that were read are TGTGCCAGCAGCGCCTATAGCGGGAGCTCCTACAATGAC.

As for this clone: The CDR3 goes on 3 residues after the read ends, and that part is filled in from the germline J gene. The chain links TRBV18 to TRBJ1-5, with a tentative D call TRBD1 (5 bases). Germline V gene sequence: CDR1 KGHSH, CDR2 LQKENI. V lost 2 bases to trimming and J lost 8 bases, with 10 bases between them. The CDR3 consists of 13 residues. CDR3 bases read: TGTGCCAGCTCACCAGGGACTAAAGAGCCC. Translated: CASSPGTKEP. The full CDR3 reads CASSPGTKEPQHF.

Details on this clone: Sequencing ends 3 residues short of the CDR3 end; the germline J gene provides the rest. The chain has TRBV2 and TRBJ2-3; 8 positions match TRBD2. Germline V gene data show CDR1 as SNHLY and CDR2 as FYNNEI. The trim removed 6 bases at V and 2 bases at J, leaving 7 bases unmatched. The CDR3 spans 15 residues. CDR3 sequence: CASRGSGGDTDTQYF. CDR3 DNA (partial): TGTGCCAGCAGGGGAAGCGGGGGTGACACAGATACG.

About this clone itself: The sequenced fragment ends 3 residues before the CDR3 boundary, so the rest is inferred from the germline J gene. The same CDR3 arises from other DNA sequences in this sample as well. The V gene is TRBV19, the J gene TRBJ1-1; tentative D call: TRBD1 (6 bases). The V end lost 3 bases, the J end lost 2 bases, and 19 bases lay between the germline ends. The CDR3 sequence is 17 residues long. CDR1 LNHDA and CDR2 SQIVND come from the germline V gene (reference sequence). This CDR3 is CASSIGPFETGNTEAFF. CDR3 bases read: TGTGCCAGTAGTATCGGGCCGTTTGAGACAGGAAACACTGAA.

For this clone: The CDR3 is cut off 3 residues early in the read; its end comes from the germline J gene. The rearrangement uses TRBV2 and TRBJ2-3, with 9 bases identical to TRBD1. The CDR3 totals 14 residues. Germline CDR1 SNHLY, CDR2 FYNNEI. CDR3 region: CASRLDRGVQPQYF. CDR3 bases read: TGTGCCAGCCGACTGGACAGGGGAGTTCAGCCG.

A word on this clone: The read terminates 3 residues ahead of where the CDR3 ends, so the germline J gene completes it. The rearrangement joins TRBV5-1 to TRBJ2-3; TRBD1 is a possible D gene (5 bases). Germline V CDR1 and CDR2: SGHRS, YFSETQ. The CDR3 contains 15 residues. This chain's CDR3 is CASSPDGHSNQPQYF. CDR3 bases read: TGCGCCAGCAGCCCCGACGGACACAGCAATCAGCCG.

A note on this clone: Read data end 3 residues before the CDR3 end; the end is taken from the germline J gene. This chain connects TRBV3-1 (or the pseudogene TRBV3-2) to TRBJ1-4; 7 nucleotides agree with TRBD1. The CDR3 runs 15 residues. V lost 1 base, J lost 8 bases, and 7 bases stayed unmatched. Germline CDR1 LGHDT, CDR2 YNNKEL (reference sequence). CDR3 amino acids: CASSQVDRVGEKLFF. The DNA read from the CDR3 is TGTGCCAGCAGCCAAGTTGACAGGGTTGGGGAAAAA.